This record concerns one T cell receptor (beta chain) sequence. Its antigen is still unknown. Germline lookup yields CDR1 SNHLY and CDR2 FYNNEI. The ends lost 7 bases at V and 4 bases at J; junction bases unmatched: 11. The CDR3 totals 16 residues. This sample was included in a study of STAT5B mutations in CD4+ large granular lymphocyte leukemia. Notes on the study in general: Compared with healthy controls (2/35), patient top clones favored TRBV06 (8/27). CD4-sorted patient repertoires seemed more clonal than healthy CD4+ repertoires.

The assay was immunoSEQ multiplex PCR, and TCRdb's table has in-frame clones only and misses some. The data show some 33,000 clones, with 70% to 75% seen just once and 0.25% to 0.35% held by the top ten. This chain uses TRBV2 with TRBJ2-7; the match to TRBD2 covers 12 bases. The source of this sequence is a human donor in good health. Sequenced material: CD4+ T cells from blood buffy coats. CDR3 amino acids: CASTVSRLAGVYEQYF. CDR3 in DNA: TGTGCCAGCACTGTATCGAGACTAGCGGGAGTATACGAGCAGTACTTC.